This TCR beta chain was identified in a study of shared clonotypes between healthy human individuals. As defined, naive CD8 cells were CD45RO-negative and positively selected for CCR7, with terminally differentiated effector memory CD45RA+ cells excluded. Germline V gene sequence: CDR1 SGHTA, CDR2 FQGNSA. V dropped 5 bases and J dropped 1; count of bases not matched to a gene: 5. The CDR3 totals 15 residues. Sorted-subset replicate PCRs used roughly 210 ng of genomic DNA. This amount corresponded to tens of thousands of T cell genomes. Clones were sequenced by immunoSEQ multiplex PCR, and TCRdb holds only the in-frame ones, with some missing. The data show hundreds of thousands of clones, around 96% seen once.

The TCR was taken from a woman aged 30 to 39 in good health. The V gene is TRBV7-2, the J gene TRBJ1-1, with 9 positions matching TRBD1. The sample consisted of naive CD8+ T cells sorted from blood. The CDR3 loop reads CASSKGQGRNTEAFF. Written as DNA, the CDR3 is TGTGCCAGCAGCAAGGGACAGGGAAGGAACACTGAAGCTTTCTTT.